This entry features one T cell receptor beta chain sequence. Its specificity is unknown. These data are taken from a study of PD-1 blockade in mismatch repair-deficient tumors. At the level of the study: Patients had about a dozen mismatch repair-deficient cancer types and were previously treated and progressing.

Germline V gene sequence: CDR1 SQVTM, CDR2 ANQGSEA. V gave up 4 bases and J gave up 1 base; unmatched junction bases: 7. The CDR3 is 14 amino acids. Study observations and caveats: After pembrolizumab, tumor-resident clones rose rapidly, then generally contracted before radiologic responses.

Libraries were prepared by immunoSEQ multiplex PCR; TCRdb keeps only in-frame clonotypes and omits some of them. Of around 120,000 clones listed, approximately 86% are singletons. This receptor was obtained from an adult with mismatch repair-deficient cancer. The V call is TRBV29-1, the J call TRBJ2-7; 7 bases line up with TRBD2. Sample: peripheral blood, taken 44 weeks after starting pembrolizumab. DNA for the CDR3: TGCAGCGTTGCGGGGGGTCTGACTTCCTACGAGCAGTACTTC. Protein: CSVAGGLTSYEQYF.